This section outlines one TCR beta chain sequence together with its context. The source of the sample is a study of blood T cell repertoires in COVID-19. V lost 5 bases and J lost 3, with 16 bases in between. The CDR3 has 15 residues. Germline-derived CDR1 and CDR2 are MNHEY and SVGAGI. Using immunoSEQ multiplex PCR, the repertoire was profiled, and TCRdb retains in-frame clones only, with some absent. The data hold about 69,000 clones, with 79% observed a single time. The TCR comes from a man between 60 and 70 years old with acute or convalescent COVID-19. Sequenced: peripheral blood. This chain links TRBV6-5 with TRBJ1-2, with D uncertain. CDR3 amino acids: CASSTAGGGYYGYTF. CDR3 bases: TGTGCCAGCAGTACCGCGGGCGGCGGCTACTATGGCTACACCTTC.